This paragraph covers one T cell receptor beta chain sequence. Its antigen is as yet unknown. As the method of synthesis, 5'RACE template switching with UMIs yielded TCR beta cDNA. TCRdb re-called the 5' RACE reads; every CDR3 protein appears as one record, without DNA. The table for this sample gives fewer than 400,000 distinct CDR3 sequences. This sample is part of a study of T cells expressing NK-cell markers. In the study overall: Out of eight donors sequenced, seven tested HCMV-seropositive and the remaining one seronegative.

Study-level points and caveats: For about six donors, the dominant NKG2C+ clonotypes made up roughly 1.0-7.5% of their CD8+ T cells.

Sequencing was performed on blood T cells: a sorted CD56 or NKG2C T cell subset, CD4+ or CD8+ T cells, or bulk PBMC T cells (not recorded which). This TCR was recovered from a woman in her forties or fifties in good health.

The CDR3 is CSVVAGQGGNGYTF. The rearrangement joins TRBV29-1 to TRBJ1-2; the TRBD1 assignment by TCRdb is unverifiable without DNA. CDR1 is SQVTM and CDR2 is ANQGSEA in the germline V gene. The CDR3 totals 14 residues.